The 32 T cell receptor beta chains below all came from one sample that was sequenced in a study of cytomegalovirus exposure and HLA in healthy donors. The PCR ran on 60 Vbeta and 13 Jbeta primers. Data came from immunoSEQ multiplex PCR; TCRdb stores just in-frame clones and leaves some out. The sample has 150,000 to 200,000 clones; roughly 77% are singletons. Input material: PBMCs. These receptors were taken from a male donor in good health and CMV-seronegative.

V usage is TRBV14 and J usage is TRBJ2-2; 13 positions agree with TRBD2. The J segment lost 15 bases and the V segment lost 0 bases, leaving 13 bases of the junction unmatched. This CDR3 is built from 17 residues. CDR1 is SGHDN and CDR2 is FVKESK in the germline V gene. CDR3 amino acids: CASSQERLAGGFWPLFF. The DNA for the CDR3 is TGTGCCAGCAGCCAAGAAAGACTAGCGGGGGGATTTTGGCCGTTGTTTTTT.

The chain links TRBV9 to TRBJ2-2; D call uncertain. CDR3 length equals 19 residues. Between the trimmed V and J ends, which lost 1 base and 1 base, there was a span of 20 bases. Germline values: CDR1 SGDLS, CDR2 YYNGEE. For the CDR3, the DNA is TGTGCCAGCAGCGTAAACCCACGGGTGGCAGCCGTGAACACCGGGGAGCTGTTTTTT. As protein: CASSVNPRVAAVNTGELFF.

V gene TRBV11-2 combines with J gene TRBJ2-1; TRBD2 agrees at 10 bases. The CDR3 consists of 15 residues. The V gene's germline CDR1 is SGHAT and CDR2 FQNNGV. With V trimmed by 6 bases and J by 5 bases, 7 bases remained unmatched. The chain's CDR3 is CASRYIAGGDNEQFF. CDR3 bases: TGTGCCAGCAGGTATATAGCGGGAGGCGACAATGAGCAGTTCTTC.

The rearrangement links TRBV5-1 to TRBJ1-2; 8 nucleotides align to TRBD1. Germline loops: CDR1 SGHRS, CDR2 YFSETQ. This CDR3 has 13 residues. V lost 5 bases, J lost 8 bases, and 8 bases stayed unmatched. DNA for the CDR3: TGCGCCAGCAGTCAGGACAGGGTGGAGGGCTACACCTTC. Its translation: CASSQDRVEGYTF.

The CDR3, as DNA: TGTGCCAGCAGCTTTTTATCCGGGGGTAAAGACGAGCAGTACTTC. Translating it yields CASSFLSGGKDEQYF. The V gene is TRBV5-4, the J gene TRBJ2-7, with TRBD2 as a possible D gene (6 bases). The V gene's germline CDR1 is SGHNT and CDR2 YYREEE (reference sequence). V was pared by 2 bases and J by 5 bases, with 17 bases between. CDR3 length: 15 residues.

The chain joins TRBV7-3 to TRBJ1-6, with D uncertain. Trimming took 1 base from V and 9 from J, leaving 7 bases between them. This CDR3 has 13 amino acids. The V gene's germline CDR1 is SGHTA and CDR2 FQGTGA. The CDR3: CASSLMGSSPLHF. CDR3 DNA: TGTGCCAGCAGCTTAATGGGGAGTTCACCCCTCCACTTT.

This clone was recorded once. V gene TRBV27 combines with J gene TRBJ2-3; 10 bases fit TRBD1. Per germline, CDR1 MNHEY and CDR2 SMNVEV (reference sequence). V was pared by 2 bases and J by 12 bases, with 8 bases of the junction left unmatched. This CDR3 spans 14 amino acids. The DNA of the CDR3 is TGTGCCAGCAGTTTAGCGGACAGGGGGGATCGTCAGTATTTT. Translated: CASSLADRGDRQYF.

This chain uses TRBV10-1 with TRBJ1-2; the D gene is possibly TRBD1 (5 bases). Germline-derived CDR1 and CDR2 are WNHNN and SYGVQD (reference sequence). This CDR3 spans 15 amino acids. V lost 4 bases, J lost 4 bases, and 16 bases lay in between. The DNA of the CDR3 is TGCGCCAGCAGTGGGCCTAGTACAGGTTCCTATGGCTACACCTTC. Protein product: CASSGPSTGSYGYTF.

V gene TRBV21-1 combines with J gene TRBJ1-1. TRBV21-1 is listed as a pseudogene. The CDR3 covers 17 residues. This CDR3 reads CASSKVLSGSLNTEAFF. Here the CDR3 DNA reads TGTGCCAGCAGCAAAGTCTTATCGGGGTCTCTGAACACTGAAGCTTTCTTT.

In nucleotides, the CDR3 is TGTGCCAGCAGTTCTCGCGGGGGGGTGGGGGATACGCAGTATTTT. This gives the protein CASSSRGGVGDTQYF. The V and J genes are TRBV6-5 and TRBJ2-3; 9 bases are a match to TRBD2. The CDR3 has 15 amino acids. The V gene's germline CDR1 is MNHEY and CDR2 SVGAGI. After removal of 4 bases from V and 6 bases from J, the junction contained 8 bases not matched to a gene.

This clone showed up just once. The chain combines TRBV18 with TRBJ1-5, with no clear D. The CDR3 has 11 residues. The germline CDR1 and CDR2 sequences are KGHSH and LQKENI. The V end was cut by 4 bases, the J end by 10 bases, with 8 bases between. The CDR3 sequence is CASSQEGPQHF. Here the CDR3 DNA reads TGTGCCAGCTCACAAGAGGGCCCCCAGCATTTT.

The rearrangement links TRBV7-3 to TRBJ2-5; no clear D. The CDR3 consists of 15 residues. V dropped 2 bases and J dropped 5 bases, with 15 bases sitting between them. Germline V gene data show CDR1 as SGHTA and CDR2 as FQGTGA. The CDR3 DNA sequence: TGTGCCAGCAGCTTAGGTAGTGGTCCCTGGGAGACCCAGTACTTC. Encoded protein: CASSLGSGPWETQYF.

This clone was picked up a small number of times. The J gene is TRBJ2-1, the V gene TRBV18; weak D call: TRBD2 (5 bases). Trimming cost V 1 base and J 3 bases, with 10 bases left between them. Germline values: CDR1 KGHSH, CDR2 LQKENI. This CDR3 spans 15 amino acids. The CDR3 reads CASSPQEAGYNEQFF. The CDR3 nucleotides are TGTGCCAGCTCACCACAGGAGGCAGGCTACAATGAGCAGTTCTTC.

The V gene is TRBV11-2, the J gene TRBJ2-1, with 11 bases matching TRBD1. The length of the CDR3 is 15 residues. With V trimmed by 5 bases and J by 8 bases, 8 bases remained unmatched. Germline CDR1 and CDR2: SGHAT and FQNNGV. CDR3 amino acids: CASSRGTGGNYEQFF. CDR3 coding DNA: TGTGCCAGCAGCCGTGGGACAGGGGGTAACTATGAGCAGTTCTTC.

The rearrangement joins TRBV6-6 to TRBJ1-1; D gene ambiguous. Germline assignment: CDR1 MNHNY and CDR2 SVGAGI (reference sequence). The germline V and J ends were trimmed by 7 bases and 3 bases, with 15 bases remaining between them. This CDR3 spans 14 amino acids. The CDR3 protein is CASILSPGYTEAFF. The CDR3 DNA reads TGTGCCAGCATCCTCAGCCCCGGGTACACTGAAGCTTTCTTT.

The rearrangement uses TRBV5-1 and TRBJ2-4, with TRBD2 matching 8 bases. Losses at the gene ends were 1 base for V and 6 bases for J; bases not matched to a gene: 9. Germline lookup yields CDR1 SGHRS and CDR2 YFSETQ. The CDR3 covers 16 residues. CDR3 residues: CASSLSEAGAANIQYF. CDR3 bases: TGCGCCAGCAGCTTGTCCGAAGCGGGGGCGGCAAACATTCAGTACTTC.

This clone was detected once. This sequence joins TRBV6-1 and TRBJ1-2; 9 nucleotides line up with TRBD1. V shed 5 bases and J 13 bases; nucleotides not matched to a gene: 8. This CDR3 region has 12 residues. Germline V lookup: CDR1 MNHNS, CDR2 SASEGT. CDR3 DNA sequence: TGTGCCAGCAGTCGGACAGGGGATGTCAGCACCTTC. Translating gives CASSRTGDVSTF.

The chain links TRBV30 to TRBJ1-5; D perhaps matches TRBD1 (5 bases). V dropped 1 base and J dropped 3 bases, with 10 bases sitting between them. Germline CDR1 is GTSNPN and CDR2 is SVGIG (reference sequence). This CDR3 comprises 14 residues. The CDR3 sequence: CAWSDRQYNQPQHF. CDR3 DNA sequence: TGTGCCTGGAGTGACCGACAGTACAATCAGCCCCAGCATTTT.

This clone has only one observation. The chain is built from TRBV6-5 and TRBJ1-2; possible D gene TRBD1, 5 bases. The length of the CDR3 is 13 residues. Trimming took off 5 bases at V and 7 bases at J, with 14 bases between the two ends. Germline V CDR1 and CDR2: MNHEY, SVGAGI. The CDR3 DNA is TGTGCCAGCAGTCCCGGGGGAGGCAGTGGCTACACCTTC. It yields the protein CASSPGGGSGYTF.

The chain links TRBV4-2 to TRBJ2-7; possible D gene TRBD2, 5 bases. This CDR3 has 16 amino acids. Germline-derived CDR1 and CDR2 are LGHNA and YNFKEQ. Trimming shortened V by 0 bases and J by 1 base, and 13 bases separated the two germline ends. The CDR3 region has the DNA TGTGCCAGCAGCCAAGATATCGGGGAAGGGTCCTACGAGCAGTACTTC. It specifies CASSQDIGEGSYEQYF.

The chain couples TRBV5-1 to TRBJ1-3; 11 positions match TRBD1. CDR1 SGHRS and CDR2 YFSETQ come from the germline V gene. The CDR3 length is 18 residues. The V segment lost 3 bases and the J segment 0 bases; nucleotides outside the gene matches: 8. Here the CDR3 reads CASSSMPGTGGSGNTIYF. The CDR3 DNA sequence: TGCGCCAGCAGCTCCATGCCCGGGACAGGGGGCTCTGGAAACACCATATATTTT.

The V gene is TRBV5-1, the J gene TRBJ1-2; tentatively, D is TRBD1 (5 bases). This CDR3 has 12 residues. Germline V CDR1 and CDR2: SGHRS, YFSETQ. Trimming removed 4 bases from V and 7 bases from J, with 11 bases in between. CDR3: CASSPDDSGYTF. CDR3 bases: TGCGCCAGCAGCCCCGACGACAGTGGCTACACCTTC.

This clone occurred a few times. This chain links TRBV21-1 with TRBJ1-2. TRBV21-1 is listed as a pseudogene. The CDR3 totals 16 residues. In DNA form, the CDR3 reads TGTGCCAGCAGCAAAGCGCTAAGGTCGGGAGGCTATGGCTACACCTTC. Protein: CASSKALRSGGYGYTF.

The chain couples TRBV28 to TRBJ1-2; 8 nucleotides align to TRBD1. CDR1 and CDR2 from the germline V gene are MDHEN and SYDVKM. With V trimmed by 8 bases and J by 2 bases, 4 bases remained unmatched. This CDR3 contains 13 residues. As DNA, the CDR3 is TGTGCCAGCTTCGACAGGGGAAACTATGGCTACACCTTC. Its protein product is CASFDRGNYGYTF.

A word on this clone: Mismatch with germline at one junction end may stem from a read error. The chain couples TRBV5-4 to TRBJ2-5; 12 nucleotides line up with TRBD2. The CDR3 is 14 amino acids. Germline assignment: CDR1 SGHNT and CDR2 YYREEE (reference sequence). The DNA for the CDR3 is TGTGCCAGCAGCTTTCGACTAGCGGGAGCTATTCCTGACTTC. It codes for CASSFRLAGAIPDF.

The chain carries TRBV7-8 and TRBJ2-5, with 9 bases matching TRBD2. From germline, CDR1 is SGHVS and CDR2 FQNEAQ. This CDR3 comprises 14 residues. The ends lost 5 bases at V and 4 bases at J; junction bases unmatched: 5. CDR3 sequence reads: CASSEGLAPETQYF. As DNA, the CDR3 is TGTGCCAGCAGCGAGGGACTAGCCCCAGAGACCCAGTACTTC.

V gene TRBV6-6 combines with J gene TRBJ2-3; D may be TRBD2 (5 bases). Germline V lookup: CDR1 MNHNY, CDR2 SVGAGI (reference sequence). Trimming pared 0 bases from V and 4 bases from J, leaving 14 bases between. The CDR3 covers 16 residues. CDR3 region: CASSYSFGRSADTQYF. CDR3 in DNA: TGTGCCAGCAGTTACTCCTTCGGACGTAGCGCAGATACGCAGTATTTT.

The rearrangement joins TRBV4-2 to TRBJ2-7; 8 positions match TRBD2. The V gene end was trimmed by 4 bases and the J gene end by 4 bases; junction bases not matched to a gene: 6. Germline CDR1 LGHNA, CDR2 YNFKEQ. The CDR3 totals 14 residues. Here the CDR3 DNA reads TGTGCCAGCAGCCCGGGACTAGGGGGGTACGAGCAGTACTTC. This codes for CASSPGLGGYEQYF.

This chain uses TRBV9 with TRBJ1-4, with 9 positions matching TRBD1. The CDR3 extends over 14 amino acids. V lost 4 bases to trimming and J lost 8 bases; unmatched junction nucleotides: 6. Germline-derived CDR1 and CDR2 are SGDLS and YYNGEE. The CDR3 region is CASSTGQGREKLFF. The DNA of the CDR3 is TGTGCCAGCAGCACGGGACAGGGAAGGGAAAAACTGTTTTTT.

The genes are TRBV4-2 and TRBJ1-5; D unresolved. Per the germline V gene, CDR1 is LGHNA and CDR2 is YNFKEQ. There are 16 residues in the CDR3. Trimming removed 0 bases at V and 3 bases at J, with 12 bases between. Here the CDR3 DNA reads TGTGCCAGCAGCCAAGATGTCGGGGAGGCCAATCAGCCCCAGCATTTT. Translating gives CASSQDVGEANQPQHF.

This chain joins TRBV7-9 and TRBJ1-2; D is ambiguous. Germline CDR1 SEHNR, CDR2 FQNEAQ (reference sequence). The CDR3 is 12 residues long. The V gene lost 3 bases and the J gene lost 8 bases, with 10 bases spanning the gap. The CDR3 region is CASSFEYVGYTF. The CDR3 nucleotides read TGTGCCAGCAGCTTTGAGTATGTCGGCTACACCTTC.

The V and J genes are TRBV5-1 and TRBJ1-1; D call uncertain. Germline loops: CDR1 SGHRS, CDR2 YFSETQ. Between the trimmed V and J ends, which lost 4 bases and 6 bases, there was a span of 10 bases. The CDR3 sequence is 12 residues long. The CDR3 nucleotides read TGCGCCAGCAGCCAAGGGAGGGCTGAAGCTTTCTTT. This codes for CASSQGRAEAFF.